This TCR beta chain was sequenced during a study of CD8 T cells in Susac syndrome. Random hexamers were used to reverse transcribe the RNA input (0.5 to 1 ug). MiXCR was run by TCRdb on the immunoSEQ multiplex PCR reads, yielding one entry per CDR3 protein. The data show 200,000 or so distinct CDR3 sequences, around 95% seen once. Sequencing of TCR beta covered CD8+ and CD4+ T cells obtained from blood. The multiple sclerosis controls were treatment-naive patients with relapsing-remitting disease that was stable or active. Germline V gene data show CDR1 as MGHDK and CDR2 as SYGVNS. Unmatched junction bases numbered 3, after V lost 2 bases and J lost 4 bases. This CDR3 spans 14 amino acids.

The source of this sequence is a human donor with multiple sclerosis. The sample taken for sequencing was CD4+ T cells from PBMCs. The chain joins TRBV25-1 to TRBJ2-5; 8 bases agree with TRBD1. CDR3 coding DNA: TGTGCCAGCAGTGAAGGCAGGGGGCTAGAGACCCAGTACTTC. It encodes CASSEGRGLETQYF.